Each of the 8 T cell receptor beta chains below was sequenced from the same sample in a study of T-cell memory formation after mild COVID-19. TCRdb reprocessed the 5' RACE reads with MiXCR, giving one entry per CDR3 protein. This table holds some 320,000 distinct CDR3 sequences, around a sixth found once. The sample taken for sequencing was PBMCs or a T cell subset sorted from them (not recorded which). These receptors all come from a young man who had mild COVID-19 (a few samples of this study predate the infection). Cell type and time point are not known.

This clonotype was recorded many times. The chain carries TRBV12-3 or TRBV12-4 and TRBJ1-3, with 9 bases aligning to TRBD1. V lost 5 bases, J lost 7 bases, and 3 bases stayed unmatched. CDR3 size: 13 residues. The chain's CDR3 is CASSATGGNTIYF. The CDR3 bases are TGTGCCAGCAGTGCGACAGGGGGTAACACCATATATTTT.

The table lists this clonotype with a few counts. The chain is built from TRBV7-2 and TRBJ2-2; D gene unclear. Germline CDR1 and CDR2: SGHTA and FQGNSA. Trimming took off 5 bases at V and 4 bases at J, with 8 bases between the two ends. The CDR3 covers 13 residues. In DNA form, the CDR3 reads TGTGCCAGCAGCACTCGACCCACCGGGGAGCTGTTTTTT. Translated, it gives CASSTRPTGELFF.

This clonotype was seen more than once but under ten times. The chain has TRBV7-3 and TRBJ2-3; D perhaps matches TRBD2 (7 bases). Between the trimmed V and J ends, which lost 5 bases and 0 bases, there was a span of 27 bases. Germline loops: CDR1 SGHTA, CDR2 FQGTGA. This CDR3 has 20 amino acids. The CDR3 protein is CASSVRPVLAGGPSTDTQYF. For the CDR3, the DNA is TGTGCCAGCAGCGTGCGGCCAGTTCTCGCCGGGGGGCCTAGCACAGATACGCAGTATTTT. Together with reference TRBV7-3 and TRBJ2-3, the CDR3 gives the full variable domain: GAGVSQTPSNKVTEKGKYVELRCDPISGHTALYWYRQSLGQGPEFLIYFQGTGAADDSGLPNDRFFAVRPEGSVSTLKIQRTERGDSAVYLCASSVRPVLAGGPSTDTQYFGPGTRLTVL.

The J gene is TRBJ2-3, the V gene TRBV4-3, with TRBD2 matching 11 bases. Germline trimming cut 1 base from V and 5 bases from J; bases unmatched to any gene: 5. Germline V gene lookup returns CDR1 LGHNA and CDR2 YSLEER. The CDR3 runs to 16 residues. CDR3 DNA sequence: TGCGCCAGCAGCCAAGGGGTTAGCGGGAGGGGAGATACGCAGTATTTT. It translates to CASSQGVSGRGDTQYF.

This chain connects TRBV12-3 or TRBV12-4 to TRBJ2-7; 9 nucleotides agree with TRBD1. The junction had 8 bases not matched to a gene; V was cut back by 6 bases and J by 2 bases. CDR3 size: 15 residues. As DNA, the CDR3 is TGTGCCAGCAGCCCGGACAGGGGATTACCCTACGAGCAGTACTTC. This codes for CASSPDRGLPYEQYF.

There are a few counts of this clonotype. The chain recombines TRBV9 with TRBJ2-3, with D tentatively TRBD2 (6 bases). CDR1 and CDR2 from the germline V gene are SGDLS and YYNGEE. Deletions cut 0 bases from V and 4 bases from J, with 12 bases between. The CDR3 consists of 15 residues. This CDR3 is CASSVAGVRSDTQYF. The CDR3 nucleotides are TGTGCCAGCAGCGTAGCGGGGGTCCGGTCAGATACGCAGTATTTT. The variable domain in full, with the rest retrieved from reference TRBV9 and TRBJ2-3, is DSGVTQTPKHLITATGQRVTLRCSPRSGDLSVYWYQQSLDQGLQFLIQYYNGEERAKGNILERFSAQQFPDLHSELNLSSLELGDSALYFCASSVAGVRSDTQYFGPGTRLTVL.

This clonotype has only a few counts. The chain carries TRBV4-3 and TRBJ2-7, with a possible D match to TRBD2 (7 bases). Germline CDR1 LGHNA, CDR2 YSLEER. This CDR3 is built from 16 residues. V was shortened by 2 bases and J by 7 bases, with 21 bases between the two germline ends. DNA for the CDR3: TGCGCCAGCAGCCAACGCACCTGGGAGGGAGGGGGTGAGCAGTACGTC. Amino acid sequence: CASSQRTWEGGGEQYV.

The chain couples TRBV28 to TRBJ1-1; D ambiguous. CDR1 and CDR2 from the germline V gene are MDHEN and SYDVKM. This CDR3 is 15 amino acids long. V was cut by 7 bases and J by 4 bases, with 19 bases left in between. CDR3 in amino acids: CASIGRRRRGTEAFF. The CDR3 nucleotides are TGTGCCAGCATCGGTAGAAGACGTCGGGGCACTGAAGCTTTCTTT.